This is a list of T cell receptor beta chains from one sample in a study of cytomegalovirus exposure and HLA in healthy donors. Some clones are missing from TCRdb's copy, which holds only in-frame ones; the method was immunoSEQ multiplex PCR. The profile covers 200,000 or so clones, with 75% to 90% appearing a single time and approximately 7% taken by the ten largest. The sequenced sample consisted of PBMCs. These receptors were obtained from a young man in good health and CMV-seropositive. The conserved cysteine and the conserved F or W are not part of the CDR3 here. Fields, in order: V gene, J gene, clone size, CDR3 protein. Where a row states a size, it is once, few, many or the class of an expanded clone; other rows omit it.

TRBV5-4,TRBJ2-7,few,ASSREPSGQSSGEQY
TRBV7-9,TRBJ2-5,.,ASSSRDRGWETQY
TRBV28,TRBJ2-7,.,ASSFGAGPSRRDYEQY
TRBV19,TRBJ1-5,.,ASSIGLGQGISQPQH
TRBV2,TRBJ2-7,.,ASSAWGRAVEQY
TRBV6-6,TRBJ2-2,.,ASSPNRGNTGELF
TRBV5-8,TRBJ2-7,.,ASSFSGAYSYEQY
TRBV2,TRBJ2-6,.,ASSEGFHPNVLT
TRBV5-4,TRBJ2-7,once,ASSLGGLYEQY
TRBV9,TRBJ2-6,few,ASSQIHSGANVLT
TRBV5-6,TRBJ2-6,.,ASSLGRVNSGANVLT
TRBV9,TRBJ2-1,.,ASSPTSGAGEQF
TRBV28,TRBJ1-1,.,ASRNRARNTEAF
TRBV28,TRBJ1-2,.,ASSSYRQERVQRGHYGYT
TRBV6-5,TRBJ1-4,.,ASSTGGEKLF
TRBV4-3,TRBJ2-1,.,ASSQRVGDPSPYNEQF
TRBV9,TRBJ2-1,.,ASSGRLGGEQF
TRBV6-6,TRBJ2-7,.,ASSYAAGRAYEQY
TRBV7-9,TRBJ2-3,few,ASSLPLASDTQY
TRBV10-3,TRBJ1-2,.,AISERVREIGGYT
TRBV15,TRBJ2-5,.,ATSRDFRVGETQY
TRBV28,TRBJ2-2,.,ASTLAGGTGELF
TRBV30,TRBJ2-2,.,ASTWRPGELF
TRBV7-9,TRBJ2-3,.,ASSLGLAGDTQY
TRBV27,TRBJ2-1,.,ASSLLGATNEQF
TRBV6-4,TRBJ2-7,.,ASSLGGGTYEQY
TRBV7-9,TRBJ2-1,few,ASIYSGSTRDEQF
TRBV19,TRBJ1-5,.,ASIAGSSNQPQH
TRBV5-8,TRBJ2-7,.,ASSLLTGKWREEDDEQY
TRBV13,TRBJ2-1,.,ASSWTQGLDNEQF
TRBV28,TRBJ2-7,.,ASSVGWTGSYEQY
TRBV29-1,TRBJ2-3,.,SVEDVGEGG
TRBV28,TRBJ2-3,.,ASSPRGAEFTDTQY
TRBV4-1,TRBJ2-5,.,ASRKAGGSQETQY
TRBV18,TRBJ2-2,.,ASSPLPAPNTGELF
TRBV5-4,TRBJ2-7,few,ASSLGTSVYEQY
TRBV7-8,TRBJ2-2,.,ASSLRFQGGTGELF
TRBV14,TRBJ2-7,few,ASSQGRGAYEQY
TRBV6-5,TRBJ2-3,.,ASGSGNTDTQY
TRBV25-1,TRBJ2-1,.,ASRAGTGGHEQF
TRBV7-9,TRBJ2-1,.,ASSPRASGWTYNEQF
TRBV9,TRBJ2-7,.,ASSVGSLAGGPYEQY
TRBV10-1,TRBJ2-1,.,ASSTGLAEQF